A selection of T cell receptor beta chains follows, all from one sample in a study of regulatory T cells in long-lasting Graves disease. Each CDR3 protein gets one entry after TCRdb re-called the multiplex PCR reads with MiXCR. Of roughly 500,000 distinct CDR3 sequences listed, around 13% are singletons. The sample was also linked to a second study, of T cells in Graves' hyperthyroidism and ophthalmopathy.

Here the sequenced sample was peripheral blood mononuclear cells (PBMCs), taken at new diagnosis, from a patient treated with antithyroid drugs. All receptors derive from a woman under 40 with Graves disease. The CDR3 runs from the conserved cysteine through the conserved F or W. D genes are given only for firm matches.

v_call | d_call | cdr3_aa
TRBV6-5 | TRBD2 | CASSYSTVASGAYNEQFF
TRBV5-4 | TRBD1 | CASSPGGDRDAEAFF
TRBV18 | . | CASSPRAGGNQPQHF
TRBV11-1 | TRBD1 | CASSLATGTGGATTEAFF
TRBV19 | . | CASSTQGDTEAFF
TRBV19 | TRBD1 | CASSIVPTGRHGYTF
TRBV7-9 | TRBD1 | CASSLTGTGLRIEQYF
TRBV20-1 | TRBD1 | CSAPGTGDTEAFF
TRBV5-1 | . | CASSLAPGNTEAFF
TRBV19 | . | CASSIYGGASYNEQFF
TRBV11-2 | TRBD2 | CASSHTSGAYNEQFF
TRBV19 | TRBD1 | CASSLMTGATEAFF
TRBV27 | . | CASSPHLARGADTQYF
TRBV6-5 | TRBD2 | CASSYSPGGHTGELFF
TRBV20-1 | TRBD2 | CSARDLAGLHPYQYF
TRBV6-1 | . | CASSGAGDTQYF
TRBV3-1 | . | CASSQDSGTHGYTF
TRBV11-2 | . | CASGKIQGRDNEQFF
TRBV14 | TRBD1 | CASSQRTGYNEQFF
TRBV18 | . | CASSPLREKSYEQYF
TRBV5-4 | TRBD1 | CASSLGGTGPNEQYF
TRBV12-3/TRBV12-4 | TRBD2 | CASLTGTSNNEQFF
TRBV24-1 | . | CATSDLRPAGETQYF
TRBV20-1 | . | CSARARGGEGSGKNIQYF
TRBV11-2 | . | CASSSLREIGNTEAFF
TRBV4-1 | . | CASSYGRDYGELFF